This T cell receptor beta chain is drawn from a study of beta chain features in type 1 diabetes. Looking at the study overall: Across every sample, 100 million to 130 million sorted cells were examined in total.

The isolated RNA, all of it, was reverse transcribed, so expressed TCRB transcripts were what got sequenced. The table came from immunoSEQ multiplex PCR; TCRdb's copy has only in-frame clones and leaves some out. The table includes roughly 370,000 clones, approximately 15% detected once. V dropped 3 bases and J dropped 3 bases, with 18 bases sitting between them. Per the germline V gene, CDR1 is GTSNPN and CDR2 is SVGIG (reference sequence). CDR3 size: 17 residues. The origin of this receptor is a man aged 30-40 years in good health. V gene TRBV30 combines with J gene TRBJ1-6; D unresolved. Sequencing was carried out using naive CD4+ T cells from blood. The CDR3 DNA reads as TGTGCCTGGAGGGATAGCTGGGGATTCTTCTATAATTCACCCCTCCACTTT. Protein sequence: CAWRDSWGFFYNSPLHF. Full variable domain (remainder filled in from reference TRBV30 and TRBJ1-6): SQTIHQWPATLVQPVGSPLSLECTVEGTSNPNLYWYRQAAGRGLQLLFYSVGIGQISSEVPQNLSASRPQDRQFILSSKKLLLSDSGFYLCAWRDSWGFFYNSPLHFGNGTRLTVT.